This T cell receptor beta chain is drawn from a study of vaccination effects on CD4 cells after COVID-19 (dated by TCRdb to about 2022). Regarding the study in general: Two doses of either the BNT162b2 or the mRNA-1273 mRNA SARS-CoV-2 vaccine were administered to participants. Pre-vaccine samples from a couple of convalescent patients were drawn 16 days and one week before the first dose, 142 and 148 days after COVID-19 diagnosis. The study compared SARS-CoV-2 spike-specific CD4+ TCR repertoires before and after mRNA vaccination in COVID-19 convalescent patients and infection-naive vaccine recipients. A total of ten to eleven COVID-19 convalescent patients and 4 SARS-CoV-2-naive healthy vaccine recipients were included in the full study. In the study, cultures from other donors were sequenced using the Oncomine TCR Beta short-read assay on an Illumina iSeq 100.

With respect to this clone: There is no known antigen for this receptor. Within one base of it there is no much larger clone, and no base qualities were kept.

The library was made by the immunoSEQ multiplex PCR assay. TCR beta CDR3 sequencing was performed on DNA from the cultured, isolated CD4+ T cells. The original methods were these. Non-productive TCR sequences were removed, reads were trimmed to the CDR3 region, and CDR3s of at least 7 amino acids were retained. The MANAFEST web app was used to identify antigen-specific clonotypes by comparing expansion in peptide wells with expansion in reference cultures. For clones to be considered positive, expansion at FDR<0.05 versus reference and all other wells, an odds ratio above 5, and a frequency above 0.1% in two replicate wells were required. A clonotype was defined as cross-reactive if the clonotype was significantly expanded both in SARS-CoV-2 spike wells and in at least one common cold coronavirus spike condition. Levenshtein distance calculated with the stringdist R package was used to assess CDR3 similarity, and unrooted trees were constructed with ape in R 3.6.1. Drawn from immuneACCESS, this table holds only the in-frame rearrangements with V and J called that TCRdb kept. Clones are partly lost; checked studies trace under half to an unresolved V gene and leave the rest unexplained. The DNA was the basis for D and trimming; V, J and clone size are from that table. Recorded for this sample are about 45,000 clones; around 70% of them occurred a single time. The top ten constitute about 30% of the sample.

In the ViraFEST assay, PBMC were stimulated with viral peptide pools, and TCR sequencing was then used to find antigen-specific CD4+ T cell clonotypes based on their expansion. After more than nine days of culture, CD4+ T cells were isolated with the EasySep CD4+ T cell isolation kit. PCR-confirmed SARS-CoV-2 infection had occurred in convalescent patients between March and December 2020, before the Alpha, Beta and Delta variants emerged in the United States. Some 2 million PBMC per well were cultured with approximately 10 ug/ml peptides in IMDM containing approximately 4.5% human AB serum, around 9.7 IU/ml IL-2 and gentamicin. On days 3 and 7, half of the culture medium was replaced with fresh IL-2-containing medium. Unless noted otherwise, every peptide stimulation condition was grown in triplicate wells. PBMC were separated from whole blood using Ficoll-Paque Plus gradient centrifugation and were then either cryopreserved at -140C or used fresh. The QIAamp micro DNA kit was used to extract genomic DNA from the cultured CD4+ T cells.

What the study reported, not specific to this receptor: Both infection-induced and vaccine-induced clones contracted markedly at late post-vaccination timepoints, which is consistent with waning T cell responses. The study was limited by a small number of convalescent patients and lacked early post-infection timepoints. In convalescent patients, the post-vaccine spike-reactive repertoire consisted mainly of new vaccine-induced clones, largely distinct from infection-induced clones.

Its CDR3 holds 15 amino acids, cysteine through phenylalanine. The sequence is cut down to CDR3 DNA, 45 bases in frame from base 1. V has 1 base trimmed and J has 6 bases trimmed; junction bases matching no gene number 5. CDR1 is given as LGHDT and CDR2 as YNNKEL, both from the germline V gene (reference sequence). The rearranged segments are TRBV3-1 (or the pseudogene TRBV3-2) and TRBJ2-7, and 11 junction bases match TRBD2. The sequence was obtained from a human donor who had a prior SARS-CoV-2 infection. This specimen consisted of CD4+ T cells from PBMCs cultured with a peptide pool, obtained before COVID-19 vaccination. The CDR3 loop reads CASSQVHLAGGEQYF. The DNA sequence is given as TGTGCCAGCAGCCAAGTCCACCTAGCGGGAGGCGAGCAGTACTTC.